The next 26 T cell receptor beta chains were all read from a single sample in a study of blood T cell repertoires in COVID-19 (dated by TCRdb to about 2020). The library was obtained by the immunoSEQ multiplex PCR assay. Not all clones reach the TCRdb copy of this immuneACCESS table, which keeps in-frame sequences only. Checked studies attribute under half of the gap to unresolved V genes and leave the rest unexplained. The sample yields over 300,000 clones; roughly 85% were counted once. Just over 7% of the sample is in the top ten clones. The sample taken for sequencing was peripheral blood. All receptors derive from a human donor in a cohort sampled during active COVID-19.

This clone came up once. The chain employs TRBV12-3 or TRBV12-4 and TRBJ2-3, with D possibly being TRBD1 (6 bases). V gave up 5 bases and J gave up 4 bases, with 10 bases separating them. The CDR3 spans 13 residues. The chain's CDR3 is CASSPGVADTQYF. The CDR3 nucleotides read TGTGCCAGCAGTCCAGGGGTCGCAGATACGCAGTATTTT.

V and J are TRBV5-1 and TRBJ2-1; 8 bases are a match to TRBD1. The CDR3 extends over 14 amino acids. Germline V gene lookup returns CDR1 SGHRS and CDR2 YFSETQ. V dropped 5 bases and J dropped 7; count of bases not matched to a gene: 8. The CDR3 DNA reads TGCGCCAGCAGACTACCCGACAGGGGAAATGAGCAGTTCTTC. It is translated as CASRLPDRGNEQFF.

J is TRBJ1-2 and V is TRBV6-4, with 7 bases matching TRBD1. CDR3 length: 14 residues. In germline, CDR1 is MRHNA, CDR2 SNTAGT. Trimming at V came to 6 bases and at J to 6 bases, leaving 10 bases not matched to a gene. CDR3 nucleotide sequence: TGTGCCAGCAGCCCGACAGGGACGTCTCATGGCTACACCTTC. Encoded protein: CASSPTGTSHGYTF.

The chain carries TRBV5-1 and TRBJ1-2; 9 bases are a match to TRBD1. The CDR3 is 14 residues long. CDR1 and CDR2 (germline): SGHRS, YFSETQ. V shed 5 bases and J 6 bases; nucleotides not matched to a gene: 8. The CDR3 loop is CASSKDRGEDGYTF. The DNA of the CDR3 is TGCGCCAGCAGTAAGGACAGGGGCGAGGATGGCTACACCTTC.

J is TRBJ1-2 and V is TRBV18; TRBD1 is a possible D gene (6 bases). Germline values: CDR1 KGHSH, CDR2 LQKENI. V was shortened by 3 bases and J by 4 bases, with 12 bases between the two germline ends. CDR3 size: 14 residues. This chain's CDR3 is CASSPDQDSYGYTF. The CDR3 DNA reads TGTGCCAGCTCACCCGATCAGGACAGCTATGGCTACACCTTC.

The chain is built from TRBV7-9 and TRBJ2-1, with 13 bases that match TRBD2. The germline gives CDR1 SEHNR, CDR2 FQNEAQ (reference sequence). The V segment lost 4 bases and the J segment 4 bases; nucleotides outside the gene matches: 4. The CDR3 length is 16 residues. Written as DNA, the CDR3 is TGTGCCAGCAGCTCCCTGACTAGCGGGAGGTACAATGAGCAGTTCTTC. It yields the protein CASSSLTSGRYNEQFF.

The chain has TRBV10-3 and TRBJ1-2; the D is unclear. The germline gives CDR1 ENHRY, CDR2 SYGVKD. The V gene lost 0 bases and the J gene lost 6 bases, with 8 bases spanning the gap. The length of the CDR3 is 13 residues. CDR3 bases: TGTGCCATCAGTGAGTCGATGGGAGATGGCTACACCTTC. Its translation: CAISESMGDGYTF.

This sequence joins TRBV7-3 and TRBJ2-2, with a possible D match to TRBD2 (6 bases). Trimming shortened V by 5 bases and J by 2 bases, and 15 bases separated the two germline ends. The CDR3 spans 16 residues. Germline V gene data show CDR1 as SGHTA and CDR2 as FQGTGA. For the CDR3, the DNA is TGTGCCAGCAGCCCCAGCTCGGGGGAAAACACCGGGGAGCTGTTTTTT. The encoded protein is CASSPSSGENTGELFF.

The chain joins TRBV6-5 to TRBJ1-4, with a possible D match to TRBD1 (6 bases). Trimming removed 6 bases at V and 7 bases at J, with 12 bases between. Per the germline V gene, CDR1 is MNHEY and CDR2 is SVGAGI. The CDR3 sequence is 13 residues long. CDR3 DNA: TGTGCCAGCAGAGACAGGAACCTTGAAAAACTGTTTTTT. Translating it yields CASRDRNLEKLFF.

The chain is built from TRBV11-2 and TRBJ2-7; D is perhaps TRBD1 (6 bases). V dropped 7 bases and J dropped 5 bases, with 18 bases sitting between them. Germline-derived CDR1 and CDR2 are SGHAT and FQNNGV. This CDR3 region has 14 residues. The CDR3 is CASTRGLQGHEQYF. Written as DNA, the CDR3 is TGTGCCAGCACCCGAGGCCTCCAGGGGCACGAGCAGTACTTC.

The chain has TRBV24-1 and TRBJ2-3; 11 nucleotides match TRBD2. The CDR3 spans 16 residues. After removal of 2 bases from V and 3 bases from J, the junction contained 3 bases not matched to a gene. Germline CDR1 reads KGHDR; CDR2 reads SFDVKD. DNA of the CDR3: TGTGCCACCAGTGATTGGTCTAGCGGGGGGACAGATACGCAGTATTTT. Translating gives CATSDWSSGGTDTQYF.

CDR3 in amino acids: CASSQEGGQGRQPQHF. The CDR3 region has the DNA TGCGCCAGCAGCCAAGAAGGAGGACAGGGAAGACAGCCCCAGCATTTT. This sequence joins TRBV4-1 and TRBJ1-5; TRBD1 aligns across 8 bases. V lost 0 bases to trimming and J lost 7 bases; unmatched junction nucleotides: 8. The CDR3 totals 16 residues. Germline values: CDR1 MGHRA, CDR2 YSYEKL.

This clone was recorded only once. J is TRBJ2-1 and V is TRBV28, with a weak D call TRBD2 (7 bases). Trimming removed 3 bases from V and 5 bases from J, with 17 bases in between. The CDR3 has 16 amino acids. Germline CDR1 and CDR2: MDHEN and SYDVKM. The CDR3 DNA follows: TGTGCCAGCAGTTTTGACGCGGGGGCCGTAAACAATGAGCAGTTCTTC. Translating gives CASSFDAGAVNNEQFF. The variable domain in full, with the rest retrieved from reference TRBV28 and TRBJ2-1, is DVKVTQSSRYLVKRTGEKVFLECVQDMDHENMFWYRQDPGLGLRLIYFSYDVKMKEKGDIPEGYSVSREKKERFSLILESASTNQTSMYLCASSFDAGAVNNEQFFGPGTRLTVL.

This clone has only a few counts. This chain connects TRBV9 to TRBJ1-1; D is perhaps TRBD1 (5 bases). V was cut by 0 bases and J by 11 bases, with 17 bases left in between. In germline, CDR1 is SGDLS, CDR2 YYNGEE. This CDR3 contains 14 residues. For the CDR3, the DNA is TGTGCCAGCAGCGTAGGGTCAGGGACTGGTGCGGCTTTCTTT. The encoded protein is CASSVGSGTGAAFF.

This clone has a single count. The chain combines TRBV6-5 with TRBJ2-1; 9 nucleotides align to TRBD1. Germline assignment: CDR1 MNHEY and CDR2 SVGAGI. The ends lost 5 bases at V and 2 bases at J; junction bases unmatched: 4. The CDR3 sequence is 15 residues long. CDR3 amino acids: CASSPTGGTYNEQFF. CDR3 coding DNA: TGTGCCAGCAGTCCTACAGGGGGCACCTACAATGAGCAGTTCTTC.

This clone was seen a handful of times. The chain is built from TRBV2 and TRBJ1-2, with TRBD1 matching over 8 bases. The CDR3 length is 15 residues. Losses at the gene ends were 6 bases for V and 3 bases for J; bases not matched to a gene: 9. CDR1 is SNHLY and CDR2 is FYNNEI in the germline V gene. CDR3 sequence: CASRAGTGAYYGYTF. DNA of the CDR3: TGTGCCAGCAGAGCAGGGACAGGAGCTTACTATGGCTACACCTTC.

The V gene is TRBV9, the J gene TRBJ1-2; TRBD1 matches at 9 bases. The CDR3 has 17 residues. Germline assignment: CDR1 SGDLS and CDR2 YYNGEE. V gave up 3 bases and J gave up 4 bases; unmatched junction bases: 13. The DNA for the CDR3 is TGTGCCAGCAGCGGCTGGGACAGGGCCCATGGGGGCTATGGCTACACCTTC. Protein sequence: CASSGWDRAHGGYGYTF.

V gene TRBV2 combines with J gene TRBJ2-7, with unresolved D. The CDR3 runs 12 residues. The V and J ends lost 5 bases and 7 bases respectively, with 12 bases between them. Germline loops: CDR1 SNHLY, CDR2 FYNNEI. CDR3 loop: CASSLELREQYF. DNA for the CDR3: TGTGCCAGCAGTCTGGAGTTAAGGGAGCAGTACTTC.

The genes are TRBV6-5 and TRBJ1-2; no reliable D call. This CDR3 spans 12 amino acids. CDR1 is MNHEY, CDR2 SVGAGI, per germline. Trimming took 4 bases from V and 0 from J, leaving 3 bases between them. Here the CDR3 DNA reads TGTGCCAGCAGTTCAACTAACTATGGCTACACCTTC. Protein: CASSSTNYGYTF.

The chain employs TRBV5-1 and TRBJ2-2; 7 nucleotides match TRBD2. In germline, CDR1 is SGHRS, CDR2 YFSETQ. The CDR3 is made up of 14 amino acids. J gave up 4 bases and V 2 bases, and 2 bases lay outside the gene matches. CDR3 protein: CASSFSGATGELFF. The CDR3 DNA reads as TGCGCCAGCAGCTTCAGCGGGGCCACCGGGGAGCTGTTTTTT.

The chain recombines TRBV19 with TRBJ2-1; 13 positions agree with TRBD2. Trimming at V came to 8 bases and at J to 0 bases, leaving 16 bases not matched to a gene. Germline V gene sequence: CDR1 LNHDA, CDR2 SQIVND (reference sequence). This CDR3 is 20 amino acids long. The CDR3 coding sequence is TGTGCCAGTCGTCAAGGACTAGCGGGGGCCTGGGGAAGCTCCTACAATGAGCAGTTCTTC. As protein: CASRQGLAGAWGSSYNEQFF.

V gene TRBV4-2 combines with J gene TRBJ2-1, with a weak D call TRBD2 (6 bases). The CDR3 extends over 15 amino acids. Germline-derived CDR1 and CDR2 are LGHNA and YNFKEQ. With 2 bases removed from V and 7 bases from J, the gap between germline ends came to 15 bases. The CDR3, as DNA: TGTGCCAGCAGCCAACTCACGACTAGGCGGAATGAGCAGTTCTTC. It specifies CASSQLTTRRNEQFF.

V is TRBV5-6 and J is TRBJ1-1, with unresolved D. V was trimmed by 0 bases and J by 5 bases, leaving 8 bases between them. The CDR3 has 13 amino acids. Germline CDR1 is SGHDT and CDR2 is YYEEEE. CDR3 loop: CASSLVRGTEAFF. The CDR3 bases are TGTGCCAGCAGCTTGGTTAGAGGGACTGAAGCTTTCTTT.

CDR3 bases: TGTGCCAGCCGGCCCGGGGGACAGGGGAAATCACCCCTCCACTTT. Its translation: CASRPGGQGKSPLHF. The genes are TRBV19 and TRBJ1-6; 10 bases are shared with TRBD1. The germline V gene encodes CDR1 LNHDA and CDR2 SQIVND (reference sequence). The CDR3 length is 15 residues. The junction had 12 bases not matched to a gene; V was cut back by 9 bases and J by 10 bases.

This clone was seen at least ten times. V usage is TRBV5-6 and J usage is TRBJ1-2; D might be TRBD1 (5 bases). The CDR3 consists of 14 residues. V lost 3 bases to trimming and J lost 5 bases, with 14 bases between them. Germline lookup yields CDR1 SGHDT and CDR2 YYEEEE. CDR3 region: CASSSGTAGYGYTF. The DNA for the CDR3 is TGTGCCAGCAGCTCCGGGACCGCGGGGTATGGCTACACCTTC.

This clone was seen at least ten times. The J gene is TRBJ2-2, the V gene TRBV10-1; D perhaps matches TRBD1 (5 bases). The CDR3 has 13 amino acids. Trimming pared 6 bases from V and 7 bases from J, leaving 12 bases between. Germline assignment: CDR1 WNHNN and CDR2 SYGVQD (reference sequence). The CDR3 protein is CASSGIRDGELFF. The CDR3 DNA follows: TGCGCCAGCAGCGGCATCAGGGACGGGGAGCTGTTTTTT.